The rows below give T cell receptor beta chains drawn from one sample of a study of T cell repertoires in cytomegalovirus infection. Using its own MiXCR run on the reads, TCRdb lists one record per CDR3 protein. The sample holds roughly 800,000 distinct CDR3 sequences, around 29% seen once. No antigen has been assigned to these receptors. Sequenced material: cultured CD8+ T cells from PBMCs, taken from culture after CMV antigen stimulation. These receptor sequences come from a human donor in good health (CMV status not recorded). Some clones in this sample may be carry-over from other donors' samples. Each CDR3 is given with its conserved first and last residue. Each record gives: J gene, clone size, V gene, D gene, CDR3 protein, CDR3 DNA. D genes are given only for firm matches. A row's size may be missing; if present it is once, few, many or a size class.

J: TRBJ2-5; size: few; V: TRBV28; D: TRBD2; CDR3: CASWGGSQYF; DNA: TGTGCCAGTTGGGGGGGGTCCCAGTACTTC
J: TRBJ1-5; size: few; V: TRBV7-2; D: .; CDR3: CASSADRVHNQPQHF; DNA: TGTGCCAGCAGCGCAGACCGGGTCCACAATCAGCCCCAGCATTTT
J: TRBJ2-5; size: .; V: TRBV6-5; D: .; CDR3: CASSYSGSVGAQYF; DNA: TGTGCCAGCAGTTACTCGGGCAGCGTCGGGGCCCAGTACTTC
J: TRBJ1-2; size: .; V: TRBV11-2; D: .; CDR3: CASSLGVHNYGYTF; DNA: TGTGCCAGCAGCTTGGGGGTTCACAACTATGGCTACACCTTC
J: TRBJ1-4; size: once; V: TRBV5-1; D: .; CDR3: CASSPTMGLGGKLFF; DNA: TGCGCCAGCAGCCCTACTATGGGGTTAGGAGGAAAACTGTTTTTT
J: TRBJ2-7; size: .; V: TRBV12-3/TRBV12-4; D: TRBD2; CDR3: CASSFSGGTDEQYF; DNA: TGTGCCAGCAGTTTTAGCGGGGGCACCGACGAGCAGTACTTC
J: TRBJ2-7; size: .; V: TRBV7-4; D: TRBD2; CDR3: CASSNDDLSSGSSYEQYF; DNA: TGTGCCAGCAGCAACGACGACCTGTCTAGCGGGAGTTCCTACGAGCAGTACTTC
J: TRBJ2-6; size: few; V: TRBV6-1; D: .; CDR3: CASSEGGGPGANVLTF; DNA: TGTGCCAGCAGTGAAGGGGGGGGGCCTGGGGCCAACGTCCTGACTTTC
J: TRBJ2-1; size: .; V: TRBV28; D: TRBD1; CDR3: CASSVLGTGGNEQFF; DNA: TGTGCCAGCAGTGTCCTGGGGACAGGAGGCAATGAGCAGTTCTTC
J: TRBJ2-1; size: .; V: TRBV6-1; D: TRBD2; CDR3: CASTSPGGALDEQFF; DNA: TGTGCCAGCACTTCCCCCGGGGGGGCCTTGGATGAGCAGTTCTTC
J: TRBJ2-7; size: .; V: TRBV20-1; D: TRBD2; CDR3: CSAPLGAGLSYEQYF; DNA: TGCAGTGCCCCCCTGGGAGCGGGGCTATCCTACGAGCAGTACTTC
J: TRBJ2-3; size: .; V: TRBV27; D: TRBD2; CDR3: CASISGGAPDTQYF; DNA: TGTGCCAGCATTAGCGGGGGGGCCCCAGATACGCAGTATTTT
J: TRBJ1-1; size: .; V: TRBV12-3/TRBV12-4; D: .; CDR3: CASSWVGNAEAFF; DNA: TGTGCCAGCAGTTGGGTGGGAAACGCTGAAGCTTTCTTT
J: TRBJ2-3; size: once; V: TRBV6-1; D: .; CDR3: CASSLSQGLPDTQYF; DNA: TGTGCCAGCAGTCTGTCCCAGGGGTTACCAGATACGCAGTATTTT
J: TRBJ1-1; size: .; V: TRBV6-8; D: .; CDR3: CASSYSAGLGTEAFF; DNA: TGTGCCAGCAGTTACTCTGCAGGGCTCGGGACTGAAGCTTTCTTT
J: TRBJ1-5; size: .; V: TRBV18; D: .; CDR3: CASSATDQPQHF; DNA: TGTGCCAGCTCAGCGACAGACCAGCCCCAGCATTTT
J: TRBJ2-2; size: few; V: TRBV7-6; D: TRBD2; CDR3: CASSPRRLAGGLTGELFF; DNA: TGTGCCAGCAGCCCACGGCGACTAGCGGGGGGGCTCACCGGGGAGCTGTTTTTT
J: TRBJ1-4; size: .; V: TRBV12-3/TRBV12-4; D: TRBD1; CDR3: CASSFGTGNEKLFF; DNA: TGTGCCAGCAGTTTCGGGACAGGGAATGAAAAACTGTTTTTT
J: TRBJ2-1; size: few; V: TRBV7-3; D: .; CDR3: CASSQGGWHEQFF; DNA: TGTGCCAGCAGCCAGGGGGGGTGGCATGAGCAGTTCTTC
J: TRBJ2-7; size: few; V: TRBV25-1; D: TRBD1; CDR3: CASSEWGTGLYEQYF; DNA: TGTGCCAGCAGTGAATGGGGGACAGGGCTTTACGAGCAGTACTTC
J: TRBJ2-3; size: .; V: TRBV6-2/TRBV6-3; D: .; CDR3: CASSYGNTDTQYF; DNA: TGTGCCAGCAGTTACGGGAACACCGATACGCAGTATTTT
J: TRBJ1-3; size: .; V: TRBV12-3/TRBV12-4; D: TRBD1; CDR3: CASREPGQGGNTIYF; DNA: TGTGCCAGCAGGGAGCCGGGACAGGGGGGAAACACCATATATTTT
J: TRBJ1-2; size: few; V: TRBV9; D: .; CDR3: CASNRSPNYGYTF; DNA: TGTGCCAGTAACAGATCGCCTAACTATGGCTACACCTTC
J: TRBJ1-4; size: few; V: TRBV27; D: .; CDR3: CASSFSRIEKLFF; DNA: TGTGCCAGCAGTTTCTCCCGAATTGAAAAACTGTTTTTT
J: TRBJ2-6; size: many; V: TRBV7-6; D: .; CDR3: CASSLGAGANVLTF; DNA: TGTGCCAGCAGCTTGGGGGCTGGGGCCAACGTCCTGACTTTC
J: TRBJ2-1; size: many; V: TRBV27; D: .; CDR3: CASSLRGAEPYNEQFF; DNA: TGTGCCAGCAGTTTAAGGGGCGCGGAACCCTACAATGAGCAGTTCTTC
J: TRBJ1-2; size: .; V: TRBV6-2/TRBV6-3; D: .; CDR3: CASTYPQGGYTF; DNA: TGTGCCAGCACCTACCCACAGGGAGGCTACACCTTC
J: TRBJ1-3; size: once; V: TRBV6-5; D: .; CDR3: CASSNGGSGNTIYF; DNA: TGTGCCAGCAGCAACGGGGGCTCTGGAAACACCATATATTTT
J: TRBJ2-5; size: .; V: TRBV20-1; D: .; CDR3: CSARDQGRQEKTQYF; DNA: TGCAGTGCTAGAGATCAAGGACGGCAGGAGAAGACCCAGTACTTC
J: TRBJ2-2; size: few; V: TRBV19; D: .; CDR3: CASRAGTYGELFF; DNA: TGTGCCAGTAGAGCCGGGACATACGGGGAGCTGTTTTTT
J: TRBJ2-3; size: .; V: TRBV10-2; D: .; CDR3: CATNAQGGPYSTDTQYF; DNA: TGCGCCACCAACGCTCAGGGGGGACCTTATAGCACAGATACGCAGTATTTT
J: TRBJ2-7; size: .; V: TRBV7-9; D: .; CDR3: CASSPGEEKAYEQYF; DNA: TGTGCCAGCAGCCCAGGAGAGGAAAAAGCCTACGAGCAGTACTTC
J: TRBJ1-5; size: .; V: TRBV10-3; D: .; CDR3: CAISDWGNNQPQHF; DNA: TGTGCCATCAGTGATTGGGGTAACAATCAGCCCCAGCATTTT
J: TRBJ1-1; size: .; V: TRBV7-8; D: .; CDR3: CASRDTLGGMNTEAFF; DNA: TGTGCCAGCAGAGATACCTTAGGGGGGATGAACACTGAAGCTTTCTTT
J: TRBJ1-1; size: few; V: TRBV5-4; D: .; CDR3: CASSARSRGTEAFF; DNA: TGTGCCAGCAGCGCTCGGTCGAGGGGAACTGAAGCTTTCTTT
J: TRBJ2-7; size: many; V: TRBV7-6; D: TRBD1; CDR3: CASSDDRGTYEQYF; DNA: TGTGCCAGCAGTGATGACAGGGGAACCTACGAGCAGTACTTC
J: TRBJ2-2; size: .; V: TRBV24-1; D: .; CDR3: CATSDWDRNTGELFF; DNA: TGTGCCACCAGTGATTGGGACCGGAACACCGGGGAGCTGTTTTTT
J: TRBJ1-1; size: many; V: TRBV7-9; D: TRBD1; CDR3: CASSPPTGMNTEAFF; DNA: TGTGCCAGCAGCCCACCGACAGGGATGAACACTGAAGCTTTCTTT
J: TRBJ1-1; size: .; V: TRBV6-5; D: TRBD1; CDR3: CASRRRGQGEAFF; DNA: TGTGCCAGCAGGAGGAGGGGGCAGGGTGAAGCTTTCTTT
J: TRBJ2-2; size: .; V: TRBV4-1; D: TRBD2; CDR3: CASTLLAGGPNTGELFF; DNA: TGCGCCAGCACCCTCCTTGCGGGGGGGCCGAACACCGGGGAGCTGTTTTTT
J: TRBJ1-1; size: few; V: TRBV6-1; D: .; CDR3: CASSPDRALNTEAFF; DNA: TGTGCCAGCAGTCCAGACAGAGCTTTGAACACTGAAGCTTTCTTT
J: TRBJ2-5; size: few; V: TRBV10-2; D: .; CDR3: CASSESGALKTQYF; DNA: TGCGCCAGCAGTGAGTCGGGAGCCTTAAAGACCCAGTACTTC
J: TRBJ1-2; size: few; V: TRBV24-1; D: .; CDR3: CATSDPGLAFYGYTF; DNA: TGTGCCACCAGTGACCCGGGACTGGCATTCTATGGCTACACCTTC
J: TRBJ1-5; size: few; V: TRBV4-1; D: TRBD1; CDR3: CASSQQGGFGQPQHF; DNA: TGCGCCAGCAGCCAACAGGGGGGATTCGGTCAGCCCCAGCATTTT
J: TRBJ1-5; size: .; V: TRBV20-1; D: .; CDR3: CSARSRATHYSNQPQHF; DNA: TGCAGTGCTAGATCCAGGGCCACACACTATAGCAATCAGCCCCAGCATTTT
J: TRBJ2-2; size: .; V: TRBV13; D: .; CDR3: CASSLVAANTGELFF; DNA: TGTGCCAGCAGCTTAGTGGCGGCGAACACCGGGGAGCTGTTTTTT
J: TRBJ2-3; size: once; V: TRBV19; D: .; CDR3: CASSIVWVRNTDTQYF; DNA: TGTGCCAGTAGTATCGTGTGGGTGAGGAACACAGATACGCAGTATTTT
J: TRBJ2-7; size: .; V: TRBV7-9; D: .; CDR3: CASSNTGPTYEQYF; DNA: TGTGCCAGCAGTAACACAGGGCCCACCTACGAGCAGTACTTC
J: TRBJ2-1; size: .; V: TRBV4-2; D: TRBD1; CDR3: CASSHPWDSREYNEQFF; DNA: TGTGCCAGCAGCCACCCATGGGACAGTCGGGAATACAATGAGCAGTTCTTC
J: TRBJ2-1; size: .; V: TRBV7-2; D: .; CDR3: CAMLGLSNEQFF; DNA: TGTGCCATGTTAGGGTTGTCCAATGAGCAGTTCTTC
J: TRBJ1-1; size: .; V: TRBV6-6; D: .; CDR3: CASSYSRQNTEAFF; DNA: TGTGCCAGCAGTTACTCGAGGCAGAACACTGAAGCTTTCTTT
J: TRBJ2-2; size: .; V: TRBV19; D: .; CDR3: CASQLTGELFF; DNA: TGTGCCAGTCAGCTCACCGGGGAGCTGTTTTTT
J: TRBJ1-3; size: once; V: TRBV20-1; D: .; CDR3: CSAPHRVRAGNTIYF; DNA: TGCAGTGCGCCGCACCGGGTTAGGGCTGGAAACACCATATATTTT
J: TRBJ2-2; size: .; V: TRBV2; D: .; CDR3: CASINGGASTGELFF; DNA: TGTGCCAGCATAAATGGGGGGGCGAGTACCGGGGAGCTGTTTTTT